Within the sample, the clone carrying this T cell receptor beta chain is medium-sized. V lost 5 bases to trimming and J lost 5 bases; unmatched junction nucleotides: 3. This CDR3 has 13 residues. Germline V gene lookup returns CDR1 SGHVS and CDR2 FQNEAQ. The data originate from a study of spatial heterogeneity in lung cancer. About the research overall: A unique TCR and UMI combination showed up more than ten times in raw reads, on average.

Every TCR cDNA molecule carried a tag that served as a unique molecular identifier. TCRdb redid the calling of the 5' RACE reads with MiXCR, one entry per CDR3 protein. Altogether 10,000 to 15,000 distinct CDR3 sequences are present, around 4% being singletons, with the ten largest covering less than 50%. Specified time point: sample taken at primary tumor resection. Material for sequencing was whole RNA from tumor, nontumor lung or frozen PBMC, left unsorted. The input for sequencing was PBMCs, taken at surgery. The V call is TRBV7-8, the J call TRBJ2-3; 8 nucleotides agree with TRBD1. The receptor was derived from a male donor with early-stage non-small cell lung cancer. In DNA, the CDR3 is TGTGCCAGCAGCCCCGACAGGGGAGATACGCAGTATTTT. Protein product: CASSPDRGDTQYF.